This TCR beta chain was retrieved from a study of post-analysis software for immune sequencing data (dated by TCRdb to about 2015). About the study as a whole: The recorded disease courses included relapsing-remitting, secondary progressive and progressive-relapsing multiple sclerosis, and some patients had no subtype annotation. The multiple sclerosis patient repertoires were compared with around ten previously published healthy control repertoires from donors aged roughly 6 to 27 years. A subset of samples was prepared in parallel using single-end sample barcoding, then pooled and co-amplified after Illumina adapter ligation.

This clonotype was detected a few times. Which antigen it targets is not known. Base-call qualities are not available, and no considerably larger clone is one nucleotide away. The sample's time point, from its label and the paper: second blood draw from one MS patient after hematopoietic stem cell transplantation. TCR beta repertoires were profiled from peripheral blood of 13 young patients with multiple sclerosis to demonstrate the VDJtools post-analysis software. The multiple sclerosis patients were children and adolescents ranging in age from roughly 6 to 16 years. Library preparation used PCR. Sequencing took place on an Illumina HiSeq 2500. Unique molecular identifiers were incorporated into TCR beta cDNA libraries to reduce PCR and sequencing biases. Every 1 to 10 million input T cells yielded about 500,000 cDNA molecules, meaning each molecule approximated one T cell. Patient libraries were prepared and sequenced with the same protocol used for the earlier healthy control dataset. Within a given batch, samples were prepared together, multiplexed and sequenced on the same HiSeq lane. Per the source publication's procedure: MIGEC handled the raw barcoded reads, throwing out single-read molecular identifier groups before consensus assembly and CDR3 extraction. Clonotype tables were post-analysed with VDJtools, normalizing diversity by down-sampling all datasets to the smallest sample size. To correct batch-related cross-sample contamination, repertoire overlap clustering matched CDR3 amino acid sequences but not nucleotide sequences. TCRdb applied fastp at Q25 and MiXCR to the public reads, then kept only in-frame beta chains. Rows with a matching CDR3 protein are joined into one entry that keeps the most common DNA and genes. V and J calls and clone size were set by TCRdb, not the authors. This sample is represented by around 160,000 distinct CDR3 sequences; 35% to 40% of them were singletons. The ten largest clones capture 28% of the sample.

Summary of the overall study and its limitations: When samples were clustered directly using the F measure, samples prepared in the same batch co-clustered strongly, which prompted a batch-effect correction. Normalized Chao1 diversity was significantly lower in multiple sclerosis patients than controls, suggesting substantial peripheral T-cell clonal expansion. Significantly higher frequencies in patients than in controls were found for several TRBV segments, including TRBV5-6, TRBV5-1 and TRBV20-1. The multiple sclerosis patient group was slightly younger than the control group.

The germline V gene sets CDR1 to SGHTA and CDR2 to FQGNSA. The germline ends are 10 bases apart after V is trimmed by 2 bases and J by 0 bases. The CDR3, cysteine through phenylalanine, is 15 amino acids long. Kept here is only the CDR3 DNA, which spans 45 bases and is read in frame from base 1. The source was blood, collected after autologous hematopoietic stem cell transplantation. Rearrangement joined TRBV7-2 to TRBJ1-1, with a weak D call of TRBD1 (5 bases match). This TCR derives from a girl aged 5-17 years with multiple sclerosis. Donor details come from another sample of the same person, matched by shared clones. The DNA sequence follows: TGTGCCAGCAGCTTATTTGGGGGACTGAACACTGAAGCTTTCTTT. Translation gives CASSLFGGLNTEAFF.